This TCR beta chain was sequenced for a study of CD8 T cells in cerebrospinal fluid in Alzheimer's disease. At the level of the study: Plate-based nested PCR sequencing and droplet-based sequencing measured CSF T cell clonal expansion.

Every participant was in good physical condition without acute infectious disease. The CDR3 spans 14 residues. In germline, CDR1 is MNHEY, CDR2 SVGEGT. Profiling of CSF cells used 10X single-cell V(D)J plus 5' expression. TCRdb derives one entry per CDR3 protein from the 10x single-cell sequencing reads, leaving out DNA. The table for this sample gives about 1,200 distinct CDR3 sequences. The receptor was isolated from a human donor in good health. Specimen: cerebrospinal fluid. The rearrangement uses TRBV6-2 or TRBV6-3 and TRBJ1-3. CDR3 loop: CASSLQYSGNTIYF.